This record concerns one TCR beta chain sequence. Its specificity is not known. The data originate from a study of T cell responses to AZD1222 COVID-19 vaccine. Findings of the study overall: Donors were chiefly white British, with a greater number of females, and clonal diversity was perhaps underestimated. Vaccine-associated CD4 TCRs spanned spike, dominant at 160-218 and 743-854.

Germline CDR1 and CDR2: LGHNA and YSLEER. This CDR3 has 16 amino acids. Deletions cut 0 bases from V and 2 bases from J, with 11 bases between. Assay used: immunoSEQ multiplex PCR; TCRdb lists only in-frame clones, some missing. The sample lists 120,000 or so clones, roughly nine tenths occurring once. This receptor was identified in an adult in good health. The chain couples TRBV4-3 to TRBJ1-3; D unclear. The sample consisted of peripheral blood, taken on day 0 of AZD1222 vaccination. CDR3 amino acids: CASSQDRSSPGNTIYF. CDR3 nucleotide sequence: TGCGCCAGCAGCCAAGATAGGTCGTCCCCTGGAAACACCATATATTTT.